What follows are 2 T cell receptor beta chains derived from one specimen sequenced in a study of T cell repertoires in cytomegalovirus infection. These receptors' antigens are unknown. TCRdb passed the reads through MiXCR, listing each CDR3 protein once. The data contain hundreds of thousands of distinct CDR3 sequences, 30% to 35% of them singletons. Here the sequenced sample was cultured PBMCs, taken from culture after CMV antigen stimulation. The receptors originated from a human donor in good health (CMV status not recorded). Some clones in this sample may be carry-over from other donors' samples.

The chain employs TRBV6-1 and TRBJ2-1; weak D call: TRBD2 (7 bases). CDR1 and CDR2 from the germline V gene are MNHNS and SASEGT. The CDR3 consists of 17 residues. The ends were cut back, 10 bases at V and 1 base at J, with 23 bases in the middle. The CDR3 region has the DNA TGTGCCATTTACCCTAGGGGGGGGGGGGCATCCTACAATGAGCAGTTCTTC. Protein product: CAIYPRGGGASYNEQFF.

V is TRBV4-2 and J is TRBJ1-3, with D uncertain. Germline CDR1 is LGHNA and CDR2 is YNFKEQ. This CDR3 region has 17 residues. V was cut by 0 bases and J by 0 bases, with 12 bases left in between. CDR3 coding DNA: TGTGCCAGCAGCCAAGAGGGTCAGGCGAGCTCTGGAAACACCATATATTTT. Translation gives CASSQEGQASSGNTIYF.